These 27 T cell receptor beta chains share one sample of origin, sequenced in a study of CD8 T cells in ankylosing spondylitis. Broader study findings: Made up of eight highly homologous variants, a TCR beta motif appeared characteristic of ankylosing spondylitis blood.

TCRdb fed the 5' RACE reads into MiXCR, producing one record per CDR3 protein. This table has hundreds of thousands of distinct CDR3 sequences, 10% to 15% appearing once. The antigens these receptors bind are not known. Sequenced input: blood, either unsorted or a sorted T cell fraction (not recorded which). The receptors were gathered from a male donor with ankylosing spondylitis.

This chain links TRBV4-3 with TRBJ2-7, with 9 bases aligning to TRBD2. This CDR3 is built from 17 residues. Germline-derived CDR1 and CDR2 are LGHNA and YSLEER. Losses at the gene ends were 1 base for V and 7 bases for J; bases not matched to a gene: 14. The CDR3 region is CASSQAIPAGGIREQYF. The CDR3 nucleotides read TGCGCCAGCAGCCAAGCGATCCCTGCGGGAGGGATACGTGAGCAGTACTTC.

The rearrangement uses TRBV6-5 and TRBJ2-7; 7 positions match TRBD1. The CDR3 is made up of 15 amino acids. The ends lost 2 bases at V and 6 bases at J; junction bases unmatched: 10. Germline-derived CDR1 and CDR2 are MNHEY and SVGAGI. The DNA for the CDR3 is TGTGCCAGCAGTTACCCCAGCAGGGGGATCGCCGAGCAGTACTTC. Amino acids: CASSYPSRGIAEQYF.

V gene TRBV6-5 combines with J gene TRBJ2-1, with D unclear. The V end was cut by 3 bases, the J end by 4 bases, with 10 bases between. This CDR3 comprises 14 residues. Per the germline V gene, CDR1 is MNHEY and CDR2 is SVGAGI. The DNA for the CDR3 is TGTGCCAGCAGTTATGGGCGGAATTACAATGAGCAGTTCTTC. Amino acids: CASSYGRNYNEQFF.

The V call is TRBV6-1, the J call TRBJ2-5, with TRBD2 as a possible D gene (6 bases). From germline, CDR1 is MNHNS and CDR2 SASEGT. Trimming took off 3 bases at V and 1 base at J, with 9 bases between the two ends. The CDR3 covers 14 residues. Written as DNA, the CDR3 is TGTGCCAGCAGTGAGTGGGACTTCCAAGAGACCCAGTACTTC. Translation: CASSEWDFQETQYF.

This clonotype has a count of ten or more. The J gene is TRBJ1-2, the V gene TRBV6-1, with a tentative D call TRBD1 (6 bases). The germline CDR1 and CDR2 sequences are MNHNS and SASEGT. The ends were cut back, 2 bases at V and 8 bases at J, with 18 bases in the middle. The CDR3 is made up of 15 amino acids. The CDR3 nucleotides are TGTGCCAGCAGTGAAACAGGGTGGGGCGCGAAAGGCTACACCTTC. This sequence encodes CASSETGWGAKGYTF.

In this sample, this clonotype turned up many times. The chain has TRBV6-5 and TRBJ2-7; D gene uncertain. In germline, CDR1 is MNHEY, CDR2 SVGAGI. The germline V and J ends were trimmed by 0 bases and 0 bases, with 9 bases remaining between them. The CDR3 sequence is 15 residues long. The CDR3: CASSYSKVSSYEQYF. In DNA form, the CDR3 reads TGTGCCAGCAGTTACTCGAAGGTCAGCTCCTACGAGCAGTACTTC.

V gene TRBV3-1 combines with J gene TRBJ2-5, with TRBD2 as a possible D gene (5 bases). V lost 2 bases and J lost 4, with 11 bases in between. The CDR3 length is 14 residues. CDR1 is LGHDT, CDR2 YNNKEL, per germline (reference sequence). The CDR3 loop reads CASSQRGSAETQYF. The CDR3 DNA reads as TGTGCCAGCAGCCAACGAGGGAGCGCAGAGACCCAGTACTTC.

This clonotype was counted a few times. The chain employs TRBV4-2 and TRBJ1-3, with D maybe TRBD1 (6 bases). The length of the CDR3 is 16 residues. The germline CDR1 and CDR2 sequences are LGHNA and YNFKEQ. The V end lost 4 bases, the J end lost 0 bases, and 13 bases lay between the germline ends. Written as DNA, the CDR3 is TGTGCCAGCAGCCTTCAGGGGTTACTCTCTGGAAACACCATATATTTT. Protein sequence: CASSLQGLLSGNTIYF.

CDR3 bases: TGCAGTGCTAGAGGAGGACTAGCGGGACTTGGGCAGTACTTC. Its protein product is CSARGGLAGLGQYF. The chain combines TRBV20-1 with TRBJ2-7; 12 nucleotides match TRBD2. There are 14 residues in the CDR3. Germline V gene data show CDR1 as DFQATT and CDR2 as SNEGSKA (reference sequence). After removal of 1 base from V and 9 bases from J, the junction contained 7 bases not matched to a gene.

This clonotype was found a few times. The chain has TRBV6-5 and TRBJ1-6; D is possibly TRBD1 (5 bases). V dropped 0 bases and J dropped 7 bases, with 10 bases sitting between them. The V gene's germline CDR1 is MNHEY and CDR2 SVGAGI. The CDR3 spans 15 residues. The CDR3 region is CASSYSYAGNSPLHF. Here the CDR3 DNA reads TGTGCCAGCAGTTACTCTTATGCAGGGAATTCACCCCTCCACTTT.

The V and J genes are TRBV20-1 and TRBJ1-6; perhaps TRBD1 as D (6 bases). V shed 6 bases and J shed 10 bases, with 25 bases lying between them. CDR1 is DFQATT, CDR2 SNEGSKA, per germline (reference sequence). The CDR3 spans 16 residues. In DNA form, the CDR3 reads TGCAGTGCCCAACTCCCGAGGGGGGGGCTTGACTCACCCCTCCACTTT. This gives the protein CSAQLPRGGLDSPLHF.

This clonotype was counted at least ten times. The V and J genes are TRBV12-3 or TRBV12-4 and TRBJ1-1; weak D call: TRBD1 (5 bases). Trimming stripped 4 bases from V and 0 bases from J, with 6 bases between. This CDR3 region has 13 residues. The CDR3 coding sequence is TGTGCCAGCAGTTGGGACCTGAACACTGAAGCTTTCTTT. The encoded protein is CASSWDLNTEAFF.

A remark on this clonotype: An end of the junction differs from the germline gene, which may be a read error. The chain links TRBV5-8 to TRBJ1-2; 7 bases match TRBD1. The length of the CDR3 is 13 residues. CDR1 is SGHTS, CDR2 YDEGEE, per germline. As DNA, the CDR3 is TGTGCCATCAGCTCCTGGACAGGCGAGGGCTACACCTTC. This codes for CAISSWTGEGYTF.

CDR3 residues: CASSSSGWTSGQETQYF. CDR3 bases: TGTGCCAGCAGTTCCTCCGGTTGGACTAGCGGCCAAGAGACCCAGTACTTC. The chain joins TRBV6-2 or TRBV6-3 to TRBJ2-5; 10 bases are shared with TRBD2. This CDR3 comprises 17 residues. Germline assignment: CDR1 MNHEY and CDR2 SVGEGT. Trimming at V came to 4 bases and at J to 1 base, leaving 9 bases not matched to a gene.

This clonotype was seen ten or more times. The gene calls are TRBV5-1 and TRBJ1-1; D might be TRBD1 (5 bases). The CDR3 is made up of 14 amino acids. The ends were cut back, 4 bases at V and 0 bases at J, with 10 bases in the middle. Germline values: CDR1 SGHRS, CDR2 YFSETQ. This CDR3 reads CASSPRDLNTEAFF. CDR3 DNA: TGCGCCAGCAGCCCCAGGGACTTGAACACTGAAGCTTTCTTT.

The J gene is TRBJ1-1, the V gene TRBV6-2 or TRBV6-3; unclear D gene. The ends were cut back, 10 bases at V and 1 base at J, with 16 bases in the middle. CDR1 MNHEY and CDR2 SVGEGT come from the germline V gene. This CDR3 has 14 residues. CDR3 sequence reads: CATLKGPSNTEAFF. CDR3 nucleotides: TGTGCCACCCTTAAAGGACCGTCGAACACTGAAGCTTTCTTT.

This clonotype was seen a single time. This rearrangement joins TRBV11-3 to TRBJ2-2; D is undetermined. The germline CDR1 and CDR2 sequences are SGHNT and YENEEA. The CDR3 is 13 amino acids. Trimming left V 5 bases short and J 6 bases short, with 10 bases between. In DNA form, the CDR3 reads TGTGCCAGCAGCCCGCAAATAGCCGGGGAGCTGTTTTTT. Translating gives CASSPQIAGELFF.

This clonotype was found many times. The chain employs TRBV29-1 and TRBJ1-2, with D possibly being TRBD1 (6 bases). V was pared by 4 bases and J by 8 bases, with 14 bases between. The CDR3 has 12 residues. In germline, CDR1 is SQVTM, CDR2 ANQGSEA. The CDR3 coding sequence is TGCAGCGTTGCAAAACCCGGGGGCGGCTACACCTTC. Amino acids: CSVAKPGGGYTF.

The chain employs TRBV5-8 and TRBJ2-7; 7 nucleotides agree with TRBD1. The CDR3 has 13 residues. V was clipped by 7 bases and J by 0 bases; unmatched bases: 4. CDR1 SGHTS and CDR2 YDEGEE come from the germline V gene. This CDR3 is CASGRGSSYEQYF. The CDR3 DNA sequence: TGTGCCAGCGGCAGGGGGAGCTCCTACGAGCAGTACTTC.

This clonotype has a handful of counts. The CDR3 nucleotides read TGTGCCAGCAGCTCTGCCCGGGACAGGGGTTCAAATGAGCAGTTCTTC. Protein: CASSSARDRGSNEQFF. V is TRBV11-2 and J is TRBJ2-1, with 10 bases lining up with TRBD1. Losses at the gene ends were 4 bases for V and 7 bases for J; bases not matched to a gene: 10. Germline V gene lookup returns CDR1 SGHAT and CDR2 FQNNGV. The CDR3 runs 16 residues. The entire variable domain, with the rest obtained from reference TRBV11-2 and TRBJ2-1, is as follows: EAGVAQSPRYKIIEKRQSVAFWCNPISGHATLYWYQQILGQGPKLLIQFQNNGVVDDSQLPKDRFSAERLKGVDSTLKIQPAKLEDSAVYLCASSSARDRGSNEQFFGPGTRLTVL.

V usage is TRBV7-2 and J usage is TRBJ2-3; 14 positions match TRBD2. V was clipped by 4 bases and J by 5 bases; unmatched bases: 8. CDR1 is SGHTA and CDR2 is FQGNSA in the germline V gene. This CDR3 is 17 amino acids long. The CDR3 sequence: CASSSQTSGGALDTQYF. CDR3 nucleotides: TGTGCCAGCAGCTCGCAGACTAGCGGGGGGGCCTTAGATACGCAGTATTTT.

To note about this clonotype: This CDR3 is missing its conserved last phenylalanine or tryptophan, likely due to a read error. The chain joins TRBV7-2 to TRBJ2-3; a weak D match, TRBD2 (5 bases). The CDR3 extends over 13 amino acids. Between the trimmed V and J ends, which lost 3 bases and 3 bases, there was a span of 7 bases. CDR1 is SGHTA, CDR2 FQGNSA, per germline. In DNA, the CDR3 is TGTGCCAGCAGCTTCATAGCGACAGATACGCAGTATCTT. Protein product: CASSFIATDTQYL.

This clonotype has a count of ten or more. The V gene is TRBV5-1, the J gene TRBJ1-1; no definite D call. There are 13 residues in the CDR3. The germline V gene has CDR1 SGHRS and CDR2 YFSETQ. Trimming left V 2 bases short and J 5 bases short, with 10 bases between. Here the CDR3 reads CASSFVGRTEAFF. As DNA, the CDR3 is TGCGCCAGCAGCTTCGTAGGGAGGACTGAAGCTTTCTTT.

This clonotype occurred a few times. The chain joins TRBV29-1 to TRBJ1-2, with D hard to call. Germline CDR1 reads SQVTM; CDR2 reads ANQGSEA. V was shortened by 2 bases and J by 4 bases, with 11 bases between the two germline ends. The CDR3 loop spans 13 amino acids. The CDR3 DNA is TGCAGCGTTGAACACGGTGTAGGCTATGGCTACACCTTC. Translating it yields CSVEHGVGYGYTF.

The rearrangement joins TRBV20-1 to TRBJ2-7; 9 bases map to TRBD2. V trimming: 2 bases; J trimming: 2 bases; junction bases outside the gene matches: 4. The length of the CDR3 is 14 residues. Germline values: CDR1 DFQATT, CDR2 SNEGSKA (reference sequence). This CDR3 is CSARRLAGPYEQYF. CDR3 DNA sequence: TGCAGTGCTAGACGTCTAGCGGGGCCCTACGAGCAGTACTTC.

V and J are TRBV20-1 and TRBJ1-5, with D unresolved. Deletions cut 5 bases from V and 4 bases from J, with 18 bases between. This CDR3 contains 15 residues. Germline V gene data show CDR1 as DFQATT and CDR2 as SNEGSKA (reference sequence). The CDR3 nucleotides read TGCAGTGCTCAACATATGGGGTATAGGAATCAGCCCCAGCATTTT. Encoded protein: CSAQHMGYRNQPQHF.

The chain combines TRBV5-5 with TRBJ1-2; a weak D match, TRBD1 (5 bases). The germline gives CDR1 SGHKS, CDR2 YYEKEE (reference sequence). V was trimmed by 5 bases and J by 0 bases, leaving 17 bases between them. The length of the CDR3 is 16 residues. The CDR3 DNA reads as TGTGCCAGCAGTCACGTTTTCCCGGGGGCTAACTATGGCTACACCTTC. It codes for CASSHVFPGANYGYTF.